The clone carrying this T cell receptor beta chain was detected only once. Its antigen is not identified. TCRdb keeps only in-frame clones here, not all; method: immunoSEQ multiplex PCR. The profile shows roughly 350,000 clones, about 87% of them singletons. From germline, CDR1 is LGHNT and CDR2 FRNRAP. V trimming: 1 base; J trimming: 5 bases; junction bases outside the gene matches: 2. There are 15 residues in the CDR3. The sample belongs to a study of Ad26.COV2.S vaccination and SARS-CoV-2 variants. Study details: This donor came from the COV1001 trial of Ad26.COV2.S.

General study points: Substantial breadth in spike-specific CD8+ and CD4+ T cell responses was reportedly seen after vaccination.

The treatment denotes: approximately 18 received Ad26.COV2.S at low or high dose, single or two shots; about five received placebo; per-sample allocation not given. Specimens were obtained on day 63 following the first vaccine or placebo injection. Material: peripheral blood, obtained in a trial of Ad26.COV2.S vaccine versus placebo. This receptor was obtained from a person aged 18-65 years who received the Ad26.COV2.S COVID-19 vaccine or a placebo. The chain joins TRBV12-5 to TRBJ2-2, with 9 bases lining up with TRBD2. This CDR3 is CASGLAAGGTGELFF. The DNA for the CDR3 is TGTGCTAGTGGTTTGGCGGCGGGGGGGACCGGGGAGCTGTTTTTT.